This T cell receptor (beta chain) was identified in a study of OX40 agonist ivuxolimab in advanced cancers. Study context: The dose-escalation group included hepatocellular carcinoma, melanoma, renal cell carcinoma and head and neck cancer. Subjects had a mean age of approximately 60 years, with a range of about 20 to 85; around 80% were male.

Method: immunoSEQ multiplex PCR; TCRdb's copy keeps in-frame clones and lacks some. The sample has tens of thousands of clones; about 87% are singletons. The germline V gene has CDR1 LNHNV and CDR2 YYDKDF (reference sequence). This CDR3 contains 14 residues. V shed 5 bases and J shed 4 bases, with 11 bases lying between them. The input for sequencing was CD4+ or CD8+ T cells sorted from blood, taken in a trial of the OX40 agonist ivuxolimab. The TCR sequence derives from an adult with an advanced solid tumor such as melanoma, head and neck, liver or kidney cancer. The chain employs TRBV15 and TRBJ2-2, with D possibly TRBD2 on 5 matching bases. CDR3 bases: TGTGCCACCAGCCCGAGGGCGCTCACCGGGGAGCTGTTTTTT. Protein sequence: CATSPRALTGELFF.